A single sample is the source of the 3 T cell receptor beta chains below, sequenced in a study of cytomegalovirus exposure and HLA in healthy donors. The data were produced by immunoSEQ multiplex PCR, yet TCRdb's version contains in-frame clones alone and is incomplete. Among fewer than 100,000 clones listed, 94% were seen once. Specimen: PBMCs. The receptors stem from a woman aged 18-35 years in good health and CMV-seropositive.

J is TRBJ1-1 and V is TRBV30; 9 nucleotides align to TRBD1. Germline CDR1 is GTSNPN and CDR2 is SVGIG (reference sequence). V was pared by 5 bases and J by 0 bases, with 1 base of the junction left unmatched. The CDR3 totals 13 residues. CDR3 coding DNA: TGTGCCTGGGGGACAGGGATGAACACTGAAGCTTTCTTT. Protein sequence: CAWGTGMNTEAFF.

This chain uses TRBV5-1 with TRBJ1-1; D is possibly TRBD1 (6 bases). V gave up 3 bases and J gave up 2 bases, with 8 bases separating them. The germline V gene has CDR1 SGHRS and CDR2 YFSETQ. The CDR3 spans 13 residues. CDR3 nucleotides: TGCGCCAGCAGCTGGACAGTAAACACTGAAGCTTTCTTT. It translates to CASSWTVNTEAFF.

The CDR3: CASSHSPAGNTEAFF. The DNA of the CDR3 is TGTGCCAGCTCACACTCCCCGGCAGGGAACACTGAAGCTTTCTTT. The V gene is TRBV18, the J gene TRBJ1-1; D remains unclear. The CDR3 spans 15 residues. Germline CDR1 and CDR2: KGHSH and LQKENI. Trimming cost V 4 bases and J 1 base, with 13 bases left between them.